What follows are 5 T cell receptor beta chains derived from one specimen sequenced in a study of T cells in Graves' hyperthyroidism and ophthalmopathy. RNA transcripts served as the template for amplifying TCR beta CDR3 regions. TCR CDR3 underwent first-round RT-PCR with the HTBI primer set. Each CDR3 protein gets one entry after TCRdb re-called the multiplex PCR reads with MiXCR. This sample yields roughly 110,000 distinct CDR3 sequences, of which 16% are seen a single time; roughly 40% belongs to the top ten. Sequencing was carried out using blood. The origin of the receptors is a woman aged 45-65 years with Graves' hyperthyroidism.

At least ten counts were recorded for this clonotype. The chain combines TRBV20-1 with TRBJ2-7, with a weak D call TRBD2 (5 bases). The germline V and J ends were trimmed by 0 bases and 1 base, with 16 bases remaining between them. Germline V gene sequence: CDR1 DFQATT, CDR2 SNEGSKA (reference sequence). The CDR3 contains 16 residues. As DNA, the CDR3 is TGCAGTGCTAGAGATGGGGAGATTGGATTTTCCTACGAGCAGTACTTC. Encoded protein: CSARDGEIGFSYEQYF.

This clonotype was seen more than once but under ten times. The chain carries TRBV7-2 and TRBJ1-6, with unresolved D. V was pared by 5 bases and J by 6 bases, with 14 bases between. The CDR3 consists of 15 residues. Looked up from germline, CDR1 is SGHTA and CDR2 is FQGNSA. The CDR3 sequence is CASSLRSRGNSPLHF. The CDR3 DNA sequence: TGTGCCAGCAGCCTTCGGTCCCGGGGTAATTCACCCCTCCACTTT.

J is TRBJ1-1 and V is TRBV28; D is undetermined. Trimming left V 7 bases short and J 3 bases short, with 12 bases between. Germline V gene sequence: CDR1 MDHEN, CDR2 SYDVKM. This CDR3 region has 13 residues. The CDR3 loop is CASMAPGDTEAFF. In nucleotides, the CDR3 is TGTGCCAGCATGGCACCCGGAGACACTGAAGCTTTCTTT.

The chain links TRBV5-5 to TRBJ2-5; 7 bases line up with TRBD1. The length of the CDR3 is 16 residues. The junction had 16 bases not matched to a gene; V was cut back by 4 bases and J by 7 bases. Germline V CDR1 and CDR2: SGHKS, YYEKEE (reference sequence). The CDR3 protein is CASSGKRQGDLGTQYF. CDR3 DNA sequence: TGTGCCAGCAGCGGGAAGCGACAGGGAGATCTCGGGACCCAGTACTTC.

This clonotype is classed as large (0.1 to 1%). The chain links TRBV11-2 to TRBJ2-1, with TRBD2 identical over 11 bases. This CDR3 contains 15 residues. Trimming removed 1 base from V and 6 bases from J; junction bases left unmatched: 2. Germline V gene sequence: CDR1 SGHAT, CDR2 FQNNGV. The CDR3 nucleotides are TGTGCCAGCAGCTTAGGACTAGCGGGGATCAATGAGCAGTTCTTC. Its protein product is CASSLGLAGINEQFF.